Listed below are T cell receptor beta chains from one sample, sequenced in a study of T-cell memory formation after mild COVID-19. MiXCR, applied by TCRdb to the 5' RACE reads, yields one record per CDR3 protein. The table has around 340,000 distinct CDR3 sequences, around 13% seen once. The sample taken for sequencing was PBMCs or a T cell subset sorted from them (not recorded which). The receptors stem from a young man who had mild COVID-19 (a few samples of this study predate the infection). Cell type and time point are not known. Both conserved end residues are part of each CDR3. Each record gives: J gene, clone size, V gene, D gene, CDR3 protein, CDR3 DNA. The D gene is left open where the match is weak. Size is stated for part of the rows, as once, few or many counts, or as a class when the clone is expanded.

>TRBJ2-5|few|TRBV7-2|.
CASTGWAGETQYF
TGTGCCTCCACGGGCTGGGCAGGAGAGACCCAGTACTTC
>TRBJ1-5|few|TRBV29-1|.
CSVEEGQGQPQHF
TGCAGCGTTGAGGAGGGGCAGGGTCAGCCCCAGCATTTT
>TRBJ1-6|few|TRBV6-1|.
CASSPSTAYNSPLHF
TGTGCCAGCAGTCCGTCGACAGCCTATAATTCACCCCTCCACTTT
>TRBJ2-5|few|TRBV7-9|.
CASSLVWTDETQYF
TGTGCCAGCAGCTTAGTATGGACGGACGAGACCCAGTACTTC
>TRBJ2-5|few|TRBV7-3|.
CASSLGGAGETQYF
TGTGCCAGCAGCTTAGGTGGGGCTGGCGAGACCCAGTACTTC
>TRBJ1-1|few|TRBV13|.
CASSLRRINTEAFF
TGTGCCAGCAGCTTAAGACGGATAAACACTGAAGCTTTCTTT
>TRBJ2-6|.|TRBV6-1|.
CATQRDPGANVLTF
TGTGCCACCCAGAGGGACCCTGGGGCCAACGTCCTGACTTTC
>TRBJ1-3|.|TRBV4-1|.
CASSQDIWPIYF
TGCGCCAGCAGCCAAGACATCTGGCCCATATATTTT
>TRBJ2-1|.|TRBV18|.
CASSSTVGEQFF
TGTGCCAGCTCCTCGACGGTCGGCGAGCAGTTCTTC
>TRBJ2-7|few|TRBV5-1|.
CASSPRDTYEQYF
TGCGCCAGCAGCCCCCGGGACACCTACGAGCAGTACTTC
>TRBJ1-2|many|TRBV5-1|TRBD1
CATRSDREGYGYTF
TGCGCCACCAGATCGGACAGGGAAGGCTATGGCTACACCTTC
>TRBJ2-3|many|TRBV29-1|.
CSVEAGTRSTDTQYF
TGCAGCGTCGAGGCCGGAACGAGAAGCACAGATACGCAGTATTTT